The rows below give T cell receptor beta chains drawn from one sample of a study of T cell responses to AZD1222 COVID-19 vaccine. The table came from immunoSEQ multiplex PCR; TCRdb's copy has only in-frame clones and leaves some out. The sample records 150,000 to 200,000 clones, approximately 90% being singletons. This material consisted of peripheral blood, taken 28 days after the second dose of the MenACWY control vaccine. Receptor source: an adult who received the MenACWY meningococcal vaccine as a control. Both conserved end residues are part of each CDR3. D genes are given only for firm matches. Clone size appears in some rows only: once, few, many, or a class for an expanded clone.

abundance	d_gene	j_gene	v_gene	CDR3nt	CDR3aa
NA	NA	TRBJ1-2	TRBV27	TGTGCCAGCAGTGATCGGGACTCGGGCTATGGCTACACCTTC	CASSDRDSGYGYTF
NA	NA	TRBJ1-5	TRBV27	TGTGCCAGCAATTCAAACCGGCCATCCGACAATCAGCCCCAGCATTTT	CASNSNRPSDNQPQHF
once	NA	TRBJ2-5	TRBV24-1	TGTGCCACCAGTGATCCGCTCCGGGACAAAGAAGAGACCCAGTACTTC	CATSDPLRDKEETQYF
NA	TRBD1	TRBJ1-1	TRBV28	TGTGCCAGCAGTTCAGGGGGCCGGACTGAAGCTTTCTTT	CASSSGGRTEAFF
NA	NA	TRBJ2-7	TRBV5-6	TGTGCCAGCAGCTTGAGGGGGGGAAGCTACGAGCAGTACTTC	CASSLRGGSYEQYF
NA	TRBD2	TRBJ2-1	TRBV10-3	TGTGCCATCAGACGGACTAGCGGGAGTAGAAATGAGCAGTTCTTC	CAIRRTSGSRNEQFF
NA	TRBD2	TRBJ2-1	TRBV27	TGTGCCAGCAGGCGACTAGCGGGATACCACAATGAGCAGTTCTTC	CASRRLAGYHNEQFF
NA	NA	TRBJ1-1	TRBV4-1	TGCGCCAGCAGCCTACGATCTTTTATGAACACTGAAGCTTTCTTT	CASSLRSFMNTEAFF
NA	NA	TRBJ1-2	TRBV29-1	TGCAGCGTTGGCGACGCTGATGGCTACACCTTC	CSVGDADGYTF
NA	TRBD2	TRBJ2-7	TRBV7-9	TGTGCCAGCAGCCCGGGGGGGAGCTCCTACGAGCAGTACTTC	CASSPGGSSYEQYF
NA	NA	TRBJ2-7	TRBV11-1	TGTGCCAGCAGCGCCGGGACGGAGAGCTCCTACGAGCAGTACTTC	CASSAGTESSYEQYF
NA	TRBD1	TRBJ1-2	TRBV23-1	TGCGCCAGCAGTCCCGCTAGGGGACAGGGGGCGCAGGGCTACACCTTC	CASSPARGQGAQGYTF
NA	NA	TRBJ2-7	TRBV28	TGTGCCAGCAGTTACTTCGGAGAGCAGTACTTC	CASSYFGEQYF
NA	NA	TRBJ2-5	TRBV24-1	TGTGCCACCAGTGATCCAAAAGCAGGGTCGCAAGAGACCCAGTACTTC	CATSDPKAGSQETQYF
NA	NA	TRBJ2-1	TRBV7-2	TGTGCCAGCAGCTTAGCAGGCGGGACCGCCTACAATGAGCAGTTCTTC	CASSLAGGTAYNEQFF
NA	NA	TRBJ2-3	TRBV12-3/TRBV12-4	TGTGCCAGCACTCCATCCAACCGGCAGTATTTT	CASTPSNRQYF
NA	NA	TRBJ2-2	TRBV27	TGTGCCAGCAGTTTACGAACCGGGGAGCTGTTTTTT	CASSLRTGELFF
NA	NA	TRBJ2-7	TRBV3-1/TRBV3-2	TGTGCCAGCAGCCAAACCCCAGGAGCCTACGAGCAGTACTTC	CASSQTPGAYEQYF
NA	NA	TRBJ2-2	TRBV11-2	TGTGCCAGCAGGACGGTGGGCAGAAACACCGGGGAGCTGTTTTTT	CASRTVGRNTGELFF
NA	TRBD1	TRBJ1-4	TRBV7-2	TGTGCCAGCAGCCGGGACAGTTCTAATGAAAAACTGTTTTTT	CASSRDSSNEKLFF
NA	NA	TRBJ1-5	TRBV18	TGTGCCAGCTCACTCCAGGGAATTAATCAGCCCCAGCATTTT	CASSLQGINQPQHF
NA	TRBD2	TRBJ2-1	TRBV28	TGTGCCAGCACTAAGCGGGAGGGCCGACCTGAGCAGTTCTTC	CASTKREGRPEQFF
NA	TRBD2	TRBJ2-2	TRBV7-2	TGTGCCAGCAGCTTTCGGACTAGCGGCACCGGGGAGCTGTTTTTT	CASSFRTSGTGELFF
NA	NA	TRBJ1-5	TRBV28	TGTGCCAGCTCTCAGACGGGCAATCAGCCCCAGCATTTT	CASSQTGNQPQHF
NA	TRBD1	TRBJ1-4	TRBV18	TGTGCCAGCTCACCACAAATCCCCGGGACAGGGGGGGAAAAACTGTTTTTT	CASSPQIPGTGGEKLFF
NA	NA	TRBJ1-2	TRBV18	TGTGCCAGCTCACCGGGGGACGGACCTAACTATGGCTACACCTTC	CASSPGDGPNYGYTF
once	TRBD1	TRBJ1-2	TRBV28	TGTGCCAGCACATCCGGGACAGGGGTATATGGCTACACCTTC	CASTSGTGVYGYTF
NA	NA	TRBJ1-5	TRBV28	TGTGCCAGCGGGCTTATACAGCTCAATCAGCCCCAGCATTTT	CASGLIQLNQPQHF
NA	NA	TRBJ1-2	TRBV11-2	TGTGCCAGCAGCTTAGTTTGGCAGGGTGGCTACACCTTC	CASSLVWQGGYTF
NA	NA	TRBJ1-1	TRBV29-1	TGCAGCGTTGAAGATGGGGGGCTAGATGAAGCTTTCTTT	CSVEDGGLDEAFF
NA	TRBD1	TRBJ1-6	TRBV9	TGTGCCAGCAGCGAGGGGGGACAGGGCAATTCACCCCTCCACTTT	CASSEGGQGNSPLHF
NA	NA	TRBJ1-4	TRBV12-3/TRBV12-4	TGTGCCAGCAGTTTTAGAAGGGAACGGGGACTGTTTTTT	CASSFRRERGLFF